This is a list of T cell receptor beta chains from one sample in a study of T cell changes during pregnancy in multiple sclerosis. Here immunoSEQ multiplex PCR was the method, and the copy in TCRdb shows in-frame clones only, minus some. The table has about 39,000 clones, around 93% seen once. The sequences come from CD4+ T cells from peripheral blood mononuclear cells, collected after pregnancy. Source of these receptors: a female donor with multiple sclerosis, enrolled in a pregnancy study. Both conserved end residues are part of each CDR3. D genes are given only for firm matches. For some rows the clone size is stated as once, few or many, or as a class when expanded; others skip it.

d_call,v_call,clone_size,j_call,cdr3_nt,cdr3_aa
-,TRBV7-6,-,TRBJ2-3,TGTGCCAGCAGCTTAGGGTCCGGGTCTAGCACAGATACGCAGTATTTT,CASSLGSGSSTDTQYF
TRBD1,TRBV5-5,-,TRBJ2-1,TGTGCCAGCACCCTGGTGGGGACAGGGAACGACAATGAGCAGTTCTTC,CASTLVGTGNDNEQFF
-,TRBV29-1,-,TRBJ2-1,TGCAGCGAATTAACGGGGGGCTCCCTTGGCAATGAGCAGTTCTTC,CSELTGGSLGNEQFF
-,TRBV11-2,-,TRBJ1-1,TGTGCCAGCAGCTTCGCAAGAGGGATCAGGAACACTGAAGCTTTCTTT,CASSFARGIRNTEAFF
TRBD1,TRBV5-1,-,TRBJ2-7,TGCGCCAGCAGCTTGGCCGGACAGGGGTGGTCCTACGAGCAGTACTTC,CASSLAGQGWSYEQYF
-,TRBV2,-,TRBJ1-3,TGTGCCAGCAGGAACGACGGGCTACTAGGGGGAAACACCATATATTTT,CASRNDGLLGGNTIYF
TRBD1,TRBV2,-,TRBJ1-2,TGTGCCAGCAGCGCCAGTGGACAGGGGGCATCGGGCTACACCTTC,CASSASGQGASGYTF
-,TRBV4-2,-,TRBJ2-2,TGTGCCAGCAGCCAAGTGCAGTTGACAGCGAACACCGGGGAGCTGTTTTTT,CASSQVQLTANTGELFF
-,TRBV19,-,TRBJ1-2,TGTGCCAGTAATCCCGGGACAAAGAACAACTATGGCTACACCTTC,CASNPGTKNNYGYTF
TRBD1,TRBV10-3,once,TRBJ1-1,TGTGCCACCGAAGGACAGGGTCACACTGAAGCTTTCTTT,CATEGQGHTEAFF
-,TRBV5-1,-,TRBJ2-1,TGCGCCAGCAGCTTGGGTGTAGCCTCCTCCTACAATGAGCAGTTCTTC,CASSLGVASSYNEQFF
-,TRBV11-3,-,TRBJ2-7,TGTGCCAGCAGCTTAAATCTACAGGGTGAGCAGTACTTC,CASSLNLQGEQYF
-,TRBV7-8,-,TRBJ2-2,TGTGCCAGCAGTCTGAACACCGGGGAGCTGTTTTTT,CASSLNTGELFF
TRBD2,TRBV9,-,TRBJ2-3,TGTGCCAGCAGCCCTGTAGTGGGGCGGGGGGAACCTTCTAGCACAGATACGCAGTATTTT,CASSPVVGRGEPSSTDTQYF